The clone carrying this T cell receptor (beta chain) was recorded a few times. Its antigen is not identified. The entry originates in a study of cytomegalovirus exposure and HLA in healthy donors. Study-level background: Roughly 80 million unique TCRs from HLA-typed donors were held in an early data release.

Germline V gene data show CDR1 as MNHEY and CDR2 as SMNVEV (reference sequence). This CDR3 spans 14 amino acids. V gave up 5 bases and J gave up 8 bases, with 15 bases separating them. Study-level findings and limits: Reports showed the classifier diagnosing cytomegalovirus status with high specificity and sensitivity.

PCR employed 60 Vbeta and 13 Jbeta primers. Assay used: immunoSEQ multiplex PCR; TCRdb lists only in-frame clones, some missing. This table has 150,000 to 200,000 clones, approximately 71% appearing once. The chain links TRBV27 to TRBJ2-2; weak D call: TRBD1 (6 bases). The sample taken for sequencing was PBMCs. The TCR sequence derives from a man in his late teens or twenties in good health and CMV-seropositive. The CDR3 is CASSTGPRGGELFF. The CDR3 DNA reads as TGTGCCAGCAGTACGGGCCCCAGGGGTGGGGAGCTGTTTTTT.